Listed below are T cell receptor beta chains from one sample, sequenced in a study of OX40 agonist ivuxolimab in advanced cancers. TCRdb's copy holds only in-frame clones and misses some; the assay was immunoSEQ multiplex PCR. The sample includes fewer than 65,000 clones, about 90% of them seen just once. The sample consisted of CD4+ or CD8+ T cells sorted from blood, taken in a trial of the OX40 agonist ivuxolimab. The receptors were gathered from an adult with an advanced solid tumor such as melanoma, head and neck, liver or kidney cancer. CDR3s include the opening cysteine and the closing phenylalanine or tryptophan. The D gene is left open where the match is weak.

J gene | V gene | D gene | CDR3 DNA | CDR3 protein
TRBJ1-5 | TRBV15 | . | TGTGCCACCAGCAGAGATGTAAGGGTCAATAGCAATCAGCCCCAGCATTTT | CATSRDVRVNSNQPQHF
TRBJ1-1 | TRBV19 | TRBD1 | TGTGCCAGTAGTATAGCTACAGGGGGGAACGCTGAAGCTTTCTTT | CASSIATGGNAEAFF
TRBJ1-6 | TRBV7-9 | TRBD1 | TGTGCCAGCACCCGGGACAGCTATAATTCACCCCTCCACTTT | CASTRDSYNSPLHF
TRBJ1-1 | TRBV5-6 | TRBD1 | TGTGCCAGCACCGTGAGGACAGGGGGCACGAACACTGAAGCTTTCTTT | CASTVRTGGTNTEAFF
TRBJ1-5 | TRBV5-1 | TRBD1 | TGCGCCAGCCGGGACAGTGATAATCAGCCCCAGCATTTT | CASRDSDNQPQHF
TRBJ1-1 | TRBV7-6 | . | TGTGCCAGCAGCTCTAGCGTGTTTAGGTCGACTGAAGCTTTCTTT | CASSSSVFRSTEAFF
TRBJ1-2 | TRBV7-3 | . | TGTGCCAGCAGCTTAACGGGGAGACTGCCAACGACGGGCTACACCTTC | CASSLTGRLPTTGYTF
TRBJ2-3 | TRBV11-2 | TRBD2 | TGTGCCAGCAGCTCCCGGCGACGTACTAGCGGGCTCACAGATACGCAGTATTTT | CASSSRRRTSGLTDTQYF
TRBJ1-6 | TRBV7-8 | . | TGTGCCAGCAGCTATGAGAGGAGATCACCCCTCCACTTT | CASSYERRSPLHF
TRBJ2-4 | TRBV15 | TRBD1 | TGTGCCACCAACCAGGGGGTGGGCAAAAACATTCAGTACTTC | CATNQGVGKNIQYF
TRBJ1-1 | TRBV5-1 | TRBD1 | TGCGCCAGCAGCCTACAGGGGGCGAAGAACACTGAAGCTTTCTTT | CASSLQGAKNTEAFF
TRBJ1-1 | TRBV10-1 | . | TGCGCCAGCAGTCTATCGGTAAACACTGAAGCTTTCTTT | CASSLSVNTEAFF